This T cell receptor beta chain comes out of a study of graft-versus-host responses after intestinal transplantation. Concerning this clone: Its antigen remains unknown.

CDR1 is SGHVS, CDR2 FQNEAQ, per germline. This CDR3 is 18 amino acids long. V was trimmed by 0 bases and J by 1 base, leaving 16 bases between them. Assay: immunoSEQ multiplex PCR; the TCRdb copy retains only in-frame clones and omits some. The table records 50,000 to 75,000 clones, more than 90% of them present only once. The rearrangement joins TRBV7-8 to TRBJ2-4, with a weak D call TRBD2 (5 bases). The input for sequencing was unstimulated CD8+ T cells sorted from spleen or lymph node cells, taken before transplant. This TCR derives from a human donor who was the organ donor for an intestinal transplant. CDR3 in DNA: TGTGCCAGCAGCTTAGCTGTGAGCTACGGGGAGGCCAAAAACATTCAGTACTTC. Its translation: CASSLAVSYGEAKNIQYF. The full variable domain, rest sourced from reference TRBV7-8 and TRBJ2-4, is GAGVSQSPRYKVAKRGQDVALRCDPISGHVSLFWYQQALGQGPEFLTYFQNEAQLDKSGLPSDRFFAERPEGSVSTLKIQRTQQEDSAVYLCASSLAVSYGEAKNIQYFGAGTRLSVL.